This T cell receptor (beta chain) was captured by sequencing in a study of T-cell memory formation after mild COVID-19 (dated by TCRdb to about 2021). About the investigation overall: TCR sequence clusters from the two donors were found to be largely donor specific. The cohort comprised two young, previously healthy adult volunteers, one female and one male. T-cell clones expanding and contracting after mild COVID-19 in a couple of donors were tracked by longitudinal TCRalpha and TCRbeta repertoire sequencing.

Sequencing was carried out with an Illumina NovaSeq 6000. TCRalpha and TCRbeta cDNA libraries were built by 5'RACE with constant-segment primers, adding sample barcodes and unique molecular identifiers. RNA was extracted from every sample with Trizol reagent. The libraries were amplified in two PCR steps, and the second step added a second sample barcode and Illumina TruSeq adapters. Sequencing of libraries was performed on an Illumina NovaSeq with 2 x 150 bp paired-end reads. Per the authors' processing: Reads were demultiplexed and collapsed into UMI-guided consensus sequences with migec v1.2.7. With mixcr v2.1.11, UMI consensuses were aligned to TRA and TRB V and J templates and assembled into clonotypes. Clonotypes were classified as expanded or contracted when called significant by both edgeR and NoisET, with noise models trained on biological replicates. edgeR calls used a false discovery rate-adjusted p below 0.01 and a log2 fold-change threshold of 1. As an exploratory analysis of dynamics, PCA with hierarchical clustering was applied to max-normalized trajectories of the 1000 most abundant clonotypes. Each responding clone was given a CD4 or CD8 phenotype based on the CD4+ and CD8+ repertoires, which had been sequenced separately. In-frame beta chains were kept once TCRdb had trimmed the public reads at Q25 with fastp and called clones with MiXCR. For every CDR3 protein sequence, its rows merge into one entry that carries the most common genes and DNA. The V and J calls come from TCRdb's annotation, not from the publication. The sample yields hundreds of thousands of distinct CDR3 sequences; about 23% were counted once. The top ten hold about 12% of the sample.

Its CDR3 holds 16 amino acids, cysteine through phenylalanine. Only CDR3 DNA remains: 48 bases, in frame from the first base. Germline trimming: 4 bases from V, 4 bases from J; junction bases outside gene matches: 10. CDR1 and CDR2 (KGHSH, LQKENI) derive from the germline V gene. In regard to this clonotype: What this receptor recognizes is not known. Per-base quality was not reported, and no clone a single base away is much larger than it.

Ficoll-Paque density gradient centrifugation was the method used to isolate PBMCs. Findings and caveats that apply to the study as a whole: The second-wave clones that peaked on day 37 were not confirmed to be SARS-CoV-2 specific. Only two mild cases were covered by the study, and larger cohorts that include severe cases with pre-infection samples were considered necessary. Contracting CD4+ clones were found mainly in CM and EM memory subsets, while CD8+ clones were enriched in EMRA. Some responding clones were detected in pre-infection memory, suggesting pre-existing cross-reactive memory T cells joined the SARS-CoV-2 response. Balanced CD4/CD8 phenotypes were observed for clones contracting from day 15 to 85, whereas a bias towards CD4+ was observed for a second wave of clones expanding from day 15 to 37.

The receptor's source is an adult woman who had mild COVID-19 (a few samples of this study predate the infection). The sample titles of this study are shuffled in the database, so cell type and time point are left out; the donor was told from shared clones. The sequenced sample was PBMCs or a T cell subset sorted from them (not recorded which). The chain is assembled from TRBV18 and TRBJ1-5, with 7 bases in between that match TRBD1. The DNA sequence reads TGTGCCAGCTCACTCGGCCCCGGGACAGCAAATCAGCCCCAGCATTTT. This yields the protein CASSLGPGTANQPQHF.